This TCR beta chain appears in the sequencing data of a study of T cells expressing NK-cell markers. As for the study in general: Sorted CD3+CD56-NKG2C+, CD3+CD56+NKG2C+ and CD3+CD56+NKG2C- T cells supplied the TCR beta repertoires. Most of the eight sequenced donors were classified as HCMV-seropositive, and one was classified as seronegative. Study-level findings and limits: A few donors' CD3+CD56-NKG2C+ cells were dominated by the same clonotypes. It was still unclear whether expanded NKG2C+ T cell clones were HCMV specific.

TCRdb reprocessed the 5' RACE reads and stores each CDR3 protein as one record, lacking DNA. The sample table includes 500,000 or so distinct CDR3 sequences. Details on this clonotype: The antigen is not known.

The CDR3 contains 14 residues. Germline loops: CDR1 SQVTM, CDR2 ANQGSEA. The source material was blood T cells: a sorted CD56 or NKG2C T cell subset, CD4+ or CD8+ T cells, or bulk PBMC T cells (not recorded which). This chain links TRBV29-1 with TRBJ2-6; lacking DNA, the TRBD2 call made by TCRdb goes unchecked. The clonotype was recovered from a man in his late teens or twenties in good health. CDR3 sequence reads: CSVAGVSGANVLTF.